Here is one T cell receptor (beta chain) with its context. The entry originates in a study of identical twins. This CDR3 region has 16 residues. In germline, CDR1 is DFQATT, CDR2 SNEGSKA (reference sequence). V shed 1 base, J shed 6 bases, and the junction held 9 bases outside the gene matches. Each CDR3 protein is one row after TCRdb ran MiXCR on the 5' RACE reads. The table lists roughly 720,000 distinct CDR3 sequences, roughly 18% of them singletons. Another study also made use of these data, one on T cells expressing NK-cell markers. From that second work: It was from sorted CD3+CD56+NKG2C+, CD3+CD56+NKG2C- and CD3+CD56-NKG2C+ T cells that TCR beta repertoires came. Within the sequenced cohort of eight donors, seven exhibited HCMV seropositivity and one was seronegative.

J is TRBJ1-6 and V is TRBV20-1; 7 bases agree with TRBD1. Input material: PBMCs. The receptor was isolated from a woman aged 18-35 years in good health. CDR3 sequence: CSARALTGRGNSPLHF. The CDR3 bases are TGCAGTGCTAGAGCCCTGACAGGGAGAGGTAATTCACCCCTCCACTTT.